Each of the 7 T cell receptor beta chains below was sequenced from the same sample in a study of blood T cell repertoires in COVID-19. Clones were sequenced by immunoSEQ multiplex PCR, and TCRdb holds only the in-frame ones, with some missing. The sample contains about 260,000 clones, approximately 79% of which appear only once. The material sequenced was PBMCs or T cells enriched from blood (not recorded which). The receptors derive from a young man with acute COVID-19.

The rearrangement links TRBV30 to TRBJ2-5; TRBD2 agrees at 7 bases. V gave up 2 bases and J gave up 1 base; unmatched junction bases: 7. This CDR3 region has 15 residues. Per germline, CDR1 GTSNPN and CDR2 SVGIG (reference sequence). The CDR3 reads CAWSLGGGFQETQYF. The CDR3, as DNA: TGTGCCTGGAGTCTGGGGGGAGGGTTCCAAGAGACCCAGTACTTC.

The chain is built from TRBV3-1 (or the pseudogene TRBV3-2) and TRBJ1-4; possible D gene TRBD1, 6 bases. Germline CDR1 and CDR2: LGHDT and YNNKEL (reference sequence). The germline V and J ends were trimmed by 1 base and 10 bases, with 13 bases remaining between them. This CDR3 contains 14 residues. DNA for the CDR3: TGTGCCAGCAGCCAAGGAAAACAGGGTGGAAAACTGTTTTTT. Translated: CASSQGKQGGKLFF.

This rearrangement joins TRBV5-4 to TRBJ1-1; possible D gene TRBD1, 6 bases. The V and J ends lost 4 bases and 0 bases respectively, with 16 bases between them. Germline V CDR1 and CDR2: SGHNT, YYREEE (reference sequence). CDR3 length: 16 amino acids. Written as DNA, the CDR3 is TGTGCCAGCAGCGAGGGACACATCCTCATGAACACTGAAGCTTTCTTT. This codes for CASSEGHILMNTEAFF.

This chain joins TRBV11-2 and TRBJ2-1, with 8 bases fitting TRBD1. From germline, CDR1 is SGHAT and CDR2 FQNNGV. V gave up 6 bases and J gave up 4 bases; unmatched junction bases: 11. This CDR3 is 16 amino acids long. The CDR3 coding sequence is TGTGCCAGCAGTACCGGACAGGGTAGGTTATACAATGAGCAGTTCTTC. It translates to CASSTGQGRLYNEQFF.

This clone was seen only a few times. V is TRBV6-2 or TRBV6-3 and J is TRBJ1-6; 7 nucleotides match TRBD1. J gave up 7 bases and V 5 bases, and 8 bases lay outside the gene matches. The CDR3 spans 15 residues. CDR1 is MNHEY and CDR2 is SVGEGT in the germline V gene. The CDR3 sequence is CASSPGDRENSPLHF. CDR3 DNA sequence: TGTGCCAGCAGTCCGGGGGACAGAGAGAATTCACCCCTCCACTTT.

V is TRBV5-6 and J is TRBJ2-6; no definite D call. The V end was cut by 5 bases, the J end by 4 bases, with 10 bases between. The CDR3 has 14 amino acids. Germline CDR1 reads SGHDT; CDR2 reads YYEEEE. CDR3 in DNA: TGTGCCAGCAGTTTAATTTTAGGGGCCAACGTCCTGACTTTC. Protein: CASSLILGANVLTF.

This clone was counted once. The chain carries TRBV5-6 and TRBJ2-7; tentatively, D is TRBD1 (6 bases). The CDR3 runs to 14 residues. Trimming removed 3 bases from V and 5 bases from J, with 15 bases in between. Germline V CDR1 and CDR2: SGHDT, YYEEEE. CDR3 amino acids: CASSSTGTIDEQYV. The CDR3 bases are TGTGCCAGCAGCTCCACCGGGACAATCGACGAGCAGTACGTC.